These T cell receptor beta chains were read from a single sample in a study of shared clonotypes between healthy human individuals. TCRdb's copy holds only in-frame clones and misses some; the assay was immunoSEQ multiplex PCR. The table lists some 980,000 clones, less than 85% of them singletons. The specimen sequenced was memory CD4+ T cells sorted from blood. These receptors were collected from a man younger than 35 in good health. Each CDR3 is given without its conserved first and last residue. Fields, in order: V gene, CDR3 protein.

v_gene: TRBV7-8; CDR3aa: ASSLAPFTSATYEQY
v_gene: TRBV11-3; CDR3aa: ASSPRQGVGNYGYT
v_gene: TRBV5-1; CDR3aa: ASSLDPFAGAPEQY
v_gene: TRBV5-6; CDR3aa: ASSLRVDRGSPYNSPLH
v_gene: TRBV5-6; CDR3aa: ASSWGNAYEQY
v_gene: TRBV2; CDR3aa: ASRLAPSTDTQY
v_gene: TRBV27; CDR3aa: ASSWGQANSYEQY
v_gene: TRBV28; CDR3aa: ASSLPSGTGGIGNEKLF
v_gene: TRBV11-2; CDR3aa: ASSLGGKETQY
v_gene: TRBV7-6; CDR3aa: ASSFIDTNYGYT
v_gene: TRBV27; CDR3aa: ASSLQGLGGYT
v_gene: TRBV5-1; CDR3aa: ASSVPDYGYT
v_gene: TRBV6-1; CDR3aa: ASSEGRVSSPLH
v_gene: TRBV6-6; CDR3aa: ASSPRQGGTNEQF
v_gene: TRBV2; CDR3aa: ASRGGQTPSSPLH
v_gene: TRBV4-1; CDR3aa: ASRPPGQGPEAF
v_gene: TRBV5-4; CDR3aa: ASSRRFSDTQY
v_gene: TRBV27; CDR3aa: ASSLRAPGHLSYEQY
v_gene: TRBV6-5; CDR3aa: ASEAGALGVGYT
v_gene: TRBV7-9; CDR3aa: ASSFGDEQF
v_gene: TRBV7-8; CDR3aa: ASSIRTGFEAF
v_gene: TRBV25-1; CDR3aa: ASSWGQGTGVV
v_gene: TRBV19; CDR3aa: ASSIRGQGRSRY
v_gene: TRBV4-3; CDR3aa: ASRSTYGPENTEAF
v_gene: TRBV7-9; CDR3aa: ASSSWTGWTDTQY
v_gene: TRBV7-9; CDR3aa: ASSRGLQETQY
v_gene: TRBV7-9; CDR3aa: ASSLPLGREAF
v_gene: TRBV10-3; CDR3aa: AIRAEGPGKLF
v_gene: TRBV30; CDR3aa: AWSVREVQPQH
v_gene: TRBV28; CDR3aa: ASSSPAGYEQY
v_gene: TRBV7-2; CDR3aa: ASSLFGFQETQY
v_gene: TRBV4-1; CDR3aa: ASSPNLQGLYEQY
v_gene: TRBV11-2; CDR3aa: ASSLGDYEQY
v_gene: TRBV18; CDR3aa: ASSPKQASSYEQY
v_gene: TRBV19; CDR3aa: ASSMDNRDRGYGYT
v_gene: TRBV5-1; CDR3aa: ASSAQGSGNTIY
v_gene: TRBV28; CDR3aa: ASSPYASGTGGVSNQPQH
v_gene: TRBV7-9; CDR3aa: ASSLGGEQF
v_gene: TRBV6-5; CDR3aa: ASSYSGQGTYEQY
v_gene: TRBV7-9; CDR3aa: ASIPTGTPFSGANVLT
v_gene: TRBV6-1; CDR3aa: ASKIWRTDNEKLF
v_gene: TRBV6-5; CDR3aa: ASRLDGTNEKLF
v_gene: TRBV2; CDR3aa: ASRTSGPEQF
v_gene: TRBV28; CDR3aa: ASSLAGATTNYGYT
v_gene: TRBV7-2; CDR3aa: ASSLNTKYGNQPQH
v_gene: TRBV18; CDR3aa: ASSSGLSDTQY
v_gene: TRBV25-1; CDR3aa: ASSERDENTEAF
v_gene: TRBV28; CDR3aa: ASSSSGTGANVLT
v_gene: TRBV6-5; CDR3aa: ASSVTGGSGNTIY
v_gene: TRBV5-1; CDR3aa: ASSLEGRIVTGELF
v_gene: TRBV7-2; CDR3aa: ASSLGTGLRGETQY
v_gene: TRBV5-7; CDR3aa: ASSVGRVRFWL
v_gene: TRBV5-8; CDR3aa: ASSLGGRATQY
v_gene: TRBV6-4; CDR3aa: ASSSEIGHGYT
v_gene: TRBV10-3; CDR3aa: AISEGTTGQQETQY
v_gene: TRBV29-1; CDR3aa: SVAGLAEQETQY
v_gene: TRBV7-9; CDR3aa: ASAPLAGGSGANVLT